The TCR beta chain under discussion was sequenced for a study of T-cell reconstitution after alpha-beta-depleted transplantation in children. With regard to this clonotype: The junction departs from germline at one end; a sequencing error may be responsible.

TCRbeta library preparation incorporated unique molecular identifiers. Using its own MiXCR run on the PCR reads, TCRdb lists one record per CDR3 protein. Here the sample spans hundreds of thousands of distinct CDR3 sequences, approximately 29% being singletons. The specimen was PBMCs from the stem cell graft donor, collected from the stem cell graft. This TCR came from a human donor who donated a stem cell graft to a child with aplastic anemia.

In DNA form, the CDR3 reads TGCGCCAGCAGCCCAGAGACAGGCCTCTCTGGGGCCAACGGCCTGACTTTC. Translated, it gives CASSPETGLSGANGLTF. The chain combines TRBV4-3 with TRBJ2-6, with TRBD1 as a possible D gene (6 bases). The germline CDR1 and CDR2 sequences are LGHNA and YSLEER. CDR3 length: 17 residues.